This T cell receptor beta chain was recovered during a study of PD-1 blockade in classical Hodgkin lymphoma. As for the study in general: Intravenous infusions of nivolumab 3 mg/kg reached patients every 2 weeks. Study outcomes and limitations: Relapsed/refractory patients reportedly had lower baseline diversity than newly diagnosed patients.

Relapse was seen in all patients after autologous stem cell transplantation, and brentuximab vedotin exposure was variable. Researchers used magnetic negative selection to pull out pure CD4+ T cells from thawed PBMCs. The CDR3 is 16 residues long. After removal of 5 bases from V and 4 bases from J, the junction contained 8 bases not matched to a gene. Germline values: CDR1 SGHTA, CDR2 FQGNSA. Remarks on this clone: Antigen unknown.

The protocol was immunoSEQ multiplex PCR, while the TCRdb copy is restricted to in-frame clones and leaves out a portion. Here the sample spans tens of thousands of clones, about 85% being singletons. The sequences come from CD4+ T cells from blood, collected at baseline. This TCR was sampled from a human donor with classical Hodgkin lymphoma. The gene calls are TRBV7-2 and TRBJ1-1, with 12 bases fitting TRBD1. The CDR3 here is CASSPGTGGFATEAFF. DNA for the CDR3: TGTGCCAGCAGCCCCGGGACAGGGGGCTTCGCCACTGAAGCTTTCTTT.